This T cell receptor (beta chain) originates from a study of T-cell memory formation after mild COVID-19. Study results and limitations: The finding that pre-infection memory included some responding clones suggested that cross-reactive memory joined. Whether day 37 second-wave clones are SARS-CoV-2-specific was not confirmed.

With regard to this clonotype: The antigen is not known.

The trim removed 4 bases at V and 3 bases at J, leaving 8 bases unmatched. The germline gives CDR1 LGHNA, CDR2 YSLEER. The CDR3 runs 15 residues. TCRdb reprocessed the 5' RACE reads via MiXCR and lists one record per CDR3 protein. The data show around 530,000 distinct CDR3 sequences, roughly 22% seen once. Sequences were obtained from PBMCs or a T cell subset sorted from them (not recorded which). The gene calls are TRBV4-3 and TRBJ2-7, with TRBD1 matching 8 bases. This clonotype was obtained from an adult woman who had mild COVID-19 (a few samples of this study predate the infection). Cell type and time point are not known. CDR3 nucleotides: TGCGCCAGCAGCCGGGACGGGACAGGACTCTACGAGCAGTACTTC. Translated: CASSRDGTGLYEQYF.